Below, 5 T cell receptor beta chains from the same sample are listed, as sequenced in a study of molecular identifiers for immune sequencing clone quantification. TCRdb reprocessed the PCR reads with MiXCR, giving one entry per CDR3 protein. Among about 330,000 distinct CDR3 sequences listed, roughly 24% were seen once. Sequencing input: naive CD8+ T cells from blood, with Jurkat cell RNA spiked in. Specified subset: FACS-sorted CD8+CD4-CCR7+CD45RA+ naive T cells. These receptors came from a human donor in good health. Some libraries in this study had Jurkat cell RNA spiked in.

In regard to this clonotype: The CDR3 ends on some other residue instead of the conserved phenylalanine or tryptophan, so this is likely a read error. This rearrangement joins TRBV5-4 to TRBJ2-7, with 9 positions matching TRBD2. From germline, CDR1 is SGHNT and CDR2 YYREEE (reference sequence). With V trimmed by 2 bases and J by 2 bases, 2 bases remained unmatched. There are 14 residues in the CDR3. The CDR3 here is CASSFSGGTYEQYY. The CDR3 DNA is TGTGCCAGCAGCTTTAGCGGGGGAACCTACGAGCAGTACTAC.

Concerning this clonotype itself: This sequence may be a read error, since a much larger clone differs from it by one base. The chain employs TRBV12-3 or TRBV12-4 and TRBJ1-5; the D is unclear. The CDR3 spans 14 residues. Here the CDR3 reads CASCFVGSVQPQHF. The CDR3 DNA reads TGTGCCAGCTGTTTTGTGGGGAGCGTGCAGCCCCAGCATTTT.

This chain connects TRBV13 to TRBJ1-3; weak D call: TRBD1 (6 bases). The V end was cut by 5 bases, the J end by 0 bases, with 17 bases between. Germline V gene lookup returns CDR1 PRHDT and CDR2 FYEKMQ (reference sequence). The CDR3 extends over 17 amino acids. Here the CDR3 reads CASSPIYRVGSGNTIYF. The CDR3 DNA reads TGTGCCAGCAGCCCCATATACAGGGTGGGCTCTGGAAACACCATATATTTT.

In this sample, this clonotype turned up a few times. J is TRBJ2-7 and V is TRBV29-1; a possible D gene is TRBD2 (6 bases). The germline V and J ends were trimmed by 7 bases and 3 bases, with 13 bases remaining between them. This CDR3 spans 12 amino acids. Per germline, CDR1 SQVTM and CDR2 ANQGSEA. CDR3 in DNA: TGCAGCGCAAGACTAGTGAGCTACGAGCAGTACTTC. This gives the protein CSARLVSYEQYF.

This clonotype was picked up many times. This chain uses TRBV12-3 or TRBV12-4 with TRBJ1-5; D might be TRBD1 (5 bases). Trimming stripped 5 bases from V and 0 bases from J, with 14 bases between. The CDR3 is made up of 16 amino acids. The DNA for the CDR3 is TGTGCCAGCAGTCCCTCCGGGACGGCTAGCAATCAGCCCCAGCATTTT. It translates to CASSPSGTASNQPQHF.